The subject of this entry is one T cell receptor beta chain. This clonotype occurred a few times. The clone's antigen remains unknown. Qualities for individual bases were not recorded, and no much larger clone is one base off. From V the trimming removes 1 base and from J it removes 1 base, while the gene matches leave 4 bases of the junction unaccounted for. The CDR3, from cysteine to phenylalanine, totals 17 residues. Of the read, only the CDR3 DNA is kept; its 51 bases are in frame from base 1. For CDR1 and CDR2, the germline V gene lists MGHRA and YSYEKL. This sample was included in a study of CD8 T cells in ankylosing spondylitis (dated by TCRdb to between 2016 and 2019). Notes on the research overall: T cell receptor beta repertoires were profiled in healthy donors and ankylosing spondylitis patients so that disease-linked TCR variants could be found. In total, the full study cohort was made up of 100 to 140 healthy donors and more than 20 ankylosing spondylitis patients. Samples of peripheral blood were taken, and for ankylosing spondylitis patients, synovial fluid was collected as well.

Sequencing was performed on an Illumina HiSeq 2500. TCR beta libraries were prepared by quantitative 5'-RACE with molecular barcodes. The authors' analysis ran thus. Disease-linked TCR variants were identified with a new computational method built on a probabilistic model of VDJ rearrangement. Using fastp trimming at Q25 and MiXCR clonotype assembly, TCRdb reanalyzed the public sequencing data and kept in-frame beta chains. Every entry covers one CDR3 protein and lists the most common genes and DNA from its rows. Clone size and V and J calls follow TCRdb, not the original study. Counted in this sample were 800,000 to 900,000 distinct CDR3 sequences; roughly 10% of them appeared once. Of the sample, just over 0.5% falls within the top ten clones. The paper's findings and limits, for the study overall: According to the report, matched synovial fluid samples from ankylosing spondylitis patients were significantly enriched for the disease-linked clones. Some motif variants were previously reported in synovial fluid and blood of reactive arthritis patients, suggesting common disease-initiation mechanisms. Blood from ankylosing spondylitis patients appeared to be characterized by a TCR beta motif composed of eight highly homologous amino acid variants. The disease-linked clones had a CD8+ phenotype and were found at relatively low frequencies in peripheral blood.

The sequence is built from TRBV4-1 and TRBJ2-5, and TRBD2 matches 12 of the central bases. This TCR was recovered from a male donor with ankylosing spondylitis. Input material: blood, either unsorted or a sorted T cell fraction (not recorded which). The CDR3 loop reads CASSQGRLAGAQETQYF. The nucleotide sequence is TGCGCCAGCAGCCAAGGAAGACTAGCGGGGGCCCAAGAGACCCAGTACTTC.